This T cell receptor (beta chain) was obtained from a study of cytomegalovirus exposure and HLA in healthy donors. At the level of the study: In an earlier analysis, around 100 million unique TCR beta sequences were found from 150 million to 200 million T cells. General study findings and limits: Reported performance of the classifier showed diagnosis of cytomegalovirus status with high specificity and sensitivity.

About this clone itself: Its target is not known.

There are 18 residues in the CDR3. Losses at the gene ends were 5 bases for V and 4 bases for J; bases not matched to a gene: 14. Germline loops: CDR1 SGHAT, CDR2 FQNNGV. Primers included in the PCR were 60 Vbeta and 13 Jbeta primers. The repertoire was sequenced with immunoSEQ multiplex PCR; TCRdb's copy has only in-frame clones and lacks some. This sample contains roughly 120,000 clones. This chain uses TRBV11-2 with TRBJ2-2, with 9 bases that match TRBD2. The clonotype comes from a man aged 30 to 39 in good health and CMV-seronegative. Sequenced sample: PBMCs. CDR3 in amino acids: CASSPRRLGGRVTGELFF. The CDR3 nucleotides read TGTGCCAGCAGCCCCAGAAGGTTGGGCGGGAGGGTCACCGGGGAGCTGTTTTTT. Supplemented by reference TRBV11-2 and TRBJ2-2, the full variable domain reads EAGVAQSPRYKIIEKRQSVAFWCNPISGHATLYWYQQILGQGPKLLIQFQNNGVVDDSQLPKDRFSAERLKGVDSTLKIQPAKLEDSAVYLCASSPRRLGGRVTGELFFGEGSRLTVL.